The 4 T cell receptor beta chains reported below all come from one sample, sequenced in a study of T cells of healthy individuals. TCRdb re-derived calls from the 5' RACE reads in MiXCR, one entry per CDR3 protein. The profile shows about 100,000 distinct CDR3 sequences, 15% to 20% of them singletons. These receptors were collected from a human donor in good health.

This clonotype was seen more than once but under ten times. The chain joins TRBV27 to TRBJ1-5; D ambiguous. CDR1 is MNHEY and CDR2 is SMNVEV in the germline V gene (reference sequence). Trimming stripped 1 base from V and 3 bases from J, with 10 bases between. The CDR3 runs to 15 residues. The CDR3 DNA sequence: TGTGCCAGCAGTTTATTCCGATCCCCCAATCAGCCCCAGCATTTT. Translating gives CASSLFRSPNQPQHF.

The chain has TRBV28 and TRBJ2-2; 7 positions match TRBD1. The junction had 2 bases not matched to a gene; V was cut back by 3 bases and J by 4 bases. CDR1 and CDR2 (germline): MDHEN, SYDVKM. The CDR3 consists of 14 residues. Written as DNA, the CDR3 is TGTGCCAGCAGTTTTGACAGGGTCACCGGGGAGCTGTTTTTT. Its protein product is CASSFDRVTGELFF. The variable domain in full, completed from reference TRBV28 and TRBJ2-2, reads DVKVTQSSRYLVKRTGEKVFLECVQDMDHENMFWYRQDPGLGLRLIYFSYDVKMKEKGDIPEGYSVSREKKERFSLILESASTNQTSMYLCASSFDRVTGELFFGEGSRLTVL.

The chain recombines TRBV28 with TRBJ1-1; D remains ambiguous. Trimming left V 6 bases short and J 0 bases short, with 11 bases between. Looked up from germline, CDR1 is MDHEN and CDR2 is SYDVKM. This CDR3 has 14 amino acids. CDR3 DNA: TGTGCCAGCAGCTCTCTAACTATGAACACTGAAGCTTTCTTT. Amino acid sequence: CASSSLTMNTEAFF.

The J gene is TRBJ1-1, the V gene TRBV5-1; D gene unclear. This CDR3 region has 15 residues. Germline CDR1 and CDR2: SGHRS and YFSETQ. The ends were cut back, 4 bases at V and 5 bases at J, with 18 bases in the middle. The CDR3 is CASSPSSVGLTEAFF. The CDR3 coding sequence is TGCGCCAGCAGCCCCTCCTCGGTGGGGTTAACTGAAGCTTTCTTT.